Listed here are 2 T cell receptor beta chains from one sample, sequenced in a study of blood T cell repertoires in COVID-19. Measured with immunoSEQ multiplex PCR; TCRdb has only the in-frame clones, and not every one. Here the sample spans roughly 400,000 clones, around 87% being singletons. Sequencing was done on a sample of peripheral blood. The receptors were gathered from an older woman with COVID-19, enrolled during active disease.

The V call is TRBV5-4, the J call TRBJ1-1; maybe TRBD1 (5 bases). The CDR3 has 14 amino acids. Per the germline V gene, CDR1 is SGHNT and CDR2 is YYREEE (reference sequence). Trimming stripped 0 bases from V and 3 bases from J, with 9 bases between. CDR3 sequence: CASSLGGSHTEAFF. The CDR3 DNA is TGTGCCAGCAGCTTGGGGGGCAGTCACACTGAAGCTTTCTTT.

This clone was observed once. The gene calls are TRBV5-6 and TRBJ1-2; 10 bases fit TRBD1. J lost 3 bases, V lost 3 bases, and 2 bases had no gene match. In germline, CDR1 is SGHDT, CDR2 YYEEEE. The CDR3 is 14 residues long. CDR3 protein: CASSSGTGDYGYTF. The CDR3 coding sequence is TGTGCCAGCAGCTCCGGGACAGGGGACTATGGCTACACCTTC.